Listed here are 18 T cell receptor beta chains from one sample, sequenced in a study of response to subunit inactivated influenza vaccine. TCRdb ran MiXCR on the RT-PCR reads and lists one entry per CDR3 protein. This repertoire shows a few hundred thousand distinct CDR3 sequences, 14% found once; its top ten account for more than 9.5%. The sequencing here drew on PBMCs from blood, taken 12 days after vaccination. Receptors were obtained from a man in his fifties or sixties who received an inactivated influenza vaccine.

The gene calls are TRBV12-3 or TRBV12-4 and TRBJ1-4, with D maybe TRBD1 (5 bases). The CDR3 length is 14 residues. The V gene lost 6 bases and the J gene lost 7 bases, with 15 bases spanning the gap. The chain's CDR3 is CASRRGPGGEKLFF. The CDR3 coding sequence is TGTGCCAGCAGACGGGGACCTGGGGGTGAAAAACTGTTTTTT.

The V gene is TRBV5-1, the J gene TRBJ2-1; D might be TRBD2 (5 bases). The length of the CDR3 is 13 residues. CDR1 and CDR2 from the germline V gene are SGHRS and YFSETQ. V was clipped by 0 bases and J by 6 bases, with 7 bases between them. This CDR3 is CASSLASSNEQFF. CDR3 in DNA: TGCGCCAGCAGCTTGGCTAGCAGCAATGAGCAGTTCTTC.

The chain uses TRBV5-4 and TRBJ2-1; TRBD2 agrees at 7 bases. CDR1 is SGHNT, CDR2 YYREEE, per germline (reference sequence). This CDR3 contains 17 residues. Germline trimming cut 5 bases from V and 0 bases from J; bases unmatched to any gene: 11. The CDR3 DNA is TGTGCCAGCAGTCCACCACCCCCGGGGGGCTCCTACAATGAGCAGTTCTTC. It yields the protein CASSPPPPGGSYNEQFF.

This clonotype has at least ten counts. The rearrangement joins TRBV7-2 to TRBJ2-1; a possible D gene is TRBD1 (7 bases). The germline gives CDR1 SGHTA, CDR2 FQGNSA. V lost 1 base to trimming and J lost 4 bases, with 11 bases between them. The length of the CDR3 is 15 residues. The CDR3 bases are TGTGCCAGCAGCTTAGGTCAGGGGGGATACAATGAGCAGTTCTTC. This translates into CASSLGQGGYNEQFF.

This chain connects TRBV3-1 to TRBJ1-6, with TRBD1 identical over 8 bases. CDR1 LGHDT and CDR2 YNNKEL come from the germline V gene (reference sequence). The CDR3 runs to 15 residues. Trimming took 4 bases from V and 7 from J; bases not matched to a gene: 6. The CDR3 coding sequence is TGTGCCAGCAGCCGCTCGACAGGGGCCAATTCACCCCTCCACTTT. Amino acids: CASSRSTGANSPLHF.

V and J are TRBV5-1 and TRBJ2-2, with 11 positions matching TRBD1. CDR1 and CDR2 from the germline V gene are SGHRS and YFSETQ. The junction had 7 bases not matched to a gene; V was cut back by 3 bases and J by 0 bases. CDR3 length: 18 residues. The CDR3 region has the DNA TGCGCCAGCAGCTGGCCGGGACAGGGGGAACCGAACACCGGGGAGCTGTTTTTT. Residues: CASSWPGQGEPNTGELFF.

The V and J genes are TRBV20-1 and TRBJ2-3; TRBD2 matches at 9 bases. Germline V gives CDR1 DFQATT, CDR2 SNEGSKA (reference sequence). After removal of 7 bases from V and 4 bases from J, the junction contained 12 bases not matched to a gene. The CDR3 has 15 residues. The CDR3 here is CSGMAGGLGADTQYF. For the CDR3, the DNA is TGCAGTGGAATGGCGGGAGGGCTGGGCGCAGATACGCAGTATTTT.

This clonotype was counted only a few times. The V call is TRBV7-9, the J call TRBJ1-6; maybe TRBD1 (5 bases). Germline values: CDR1 SEHNR, CDR2 FQNEAQ (reference sequence). V was clipped by 2 bases and J by 10 bases, with 9 bases between them. This CDR3 spans 13 amino acids. The CDR3 region is CASSLIGESPLHF. CDR3 DNA sequence: TGTGCCAGCAGCTTAATAGGGGAGTCACCCCTCCACTTT.

The chain is built from TRBV9 and TRBJ2-5; D ambiguous. In germline, CDR1 is SGDLS, CDR2 YYNGEE. V shed 0 bases and J shed 4 bases, with 7 bases lying between them. The CDR3 loop spans 13 amino acids. The CDR3 DNA follows: TGTGCCAGCAGCGTAGCTACCTCAGAGACCCAGTACTTC. It yields the protein CASSVATSETQYF. Looking up the rest from reference TRBV9 and TRBJ2-5 gives the full variable domain: DSGVTQTPKHLITATGQRVTLRCSPRSGDLSVYWYQQSLDQGLQFLIQYYNGEERAKGNILERFSAQQFPDLHSELNLSSLELGDSALYFCASSVATSETQYFGPGTRLLVL.

This clonotype has just a few counts. The chain uses TRBV5-6 and TRBJ2-1; TRBD1 agrees at 9 bases. Germline V gene lookup returns CDR1 SGHDT and CDR2 YYEEEE. J gave up 10 bases and V 5 bases, and 13 bases lay outside the gene matches. The CDR3 spans 15 residues. CDR3 protein: CASSQRPGQGSEQFF. CDR3 coding DNA: TGTGCCAGCAGTCAACGGCCGGGACAGGGTTCGGAGCAGTTCTTC.

The chain joins TRBV4-2 to TRBJ1-5; no firm D call. The germline CDR1 and CDR2 sequences are LGHNA and YNFKEQ. Trimming stripped 4 bases from V and 4 bases from J, with 11 bases between. There are 14 residues in the CDR3. The CDR3 spells CASSLRRLNQPQHF. CDR3 in DNA: TGTGCCAGCAGCCTCAGGCGACTGAATCAGCCCCAGCATTTT.

This clonotype was found a few times. DNA of the CDR3: TGCGCCAGCAGCTTAACGCAGAACTCCTACGAGCAGTACTTC. This translates into CASSLTQNSYEQYF. V and J are TRBV5-1 and TRBJ2-7; no reliable D call. CDR1 is SGHRS, CDR2 YFSETQ, per germline. V gave up 2 bases and J gave up 0 bases, with 9 bases separating them. The CDR3 sequence is 14 residues long. The variable domain in full, completed from reference TRBV5-1 and TRBJ2-7, reads KAGVTQTPRYLIKTRGQQVTLSCSPISGHRSVSWYQQTPGQGLQFLFEYFSETQRNKGNFPGRFSGRQFSNSRSEMNVSTLELGDSALYLCASSLTQNSYEQYFGPGTRLTVT.

This clonotype showed up many times. The chain links TRBV20-1 to TRBJ2-7; unclear D gene. Trimming shortened V by 0 bases and J by 0 bases, and 9 bases separated the two germline ends. Germline V lookup: CDR1 DFQATT, CDR2 SNEGSKA (reference sequence). There are 14 residues in the CDR3. In nucleotides, the CDR3 is TGCAGTGCTAGAGAGGGCAGCTACTCCTACGAGCAGTACTTC. Translating gives CSAREGSYSYEQYF.

This clonotype was detected a few times. CDR3 DNA sequence: TGTGCCAGCAGCGGTGACGTGAACACTGAAGCTTTCTTT. Protein product: CASSGDVNTEAFF. The gene calls are TRBV9 and TRBJ1-1, with D hard to call. Per the germline V gene, CDR1 is SGDLS and CDR2 is YYNGEE. The CDR3 contains 13 residues. Trimming cost V 3 bases and J 0 bases, with 6 bases left between them.

This clonotype occurred a few times. The V call is TRBV19, the J call TRBJ2-1, with 10 bases identical to TRBD2. The CDR3 covers 16 residues. Trimming at V came to 0 bases and at J to 9 bases, leaving 8 bases not matched to a gene. The germline CDR1 and CDR2 sequences are LNHDA and SQIVND (reference sequence). The CDR3 here is CASSIDLGLAFTEQFF. In nucleotides, the CDR3 is TGTGCCAGTAGTATAGATCTGGGACTAGCGTTCACTGAGCAGTTCTTC.

This clonotype was recorded a few times. The gene calls are TRBV20-1 and TRBJ1-6; D gene unclear. The CDR3 extends over 12 amino acids. Germline-derived CDR1 and CDR2 are DFQATT and SNEGSKA (reference sequence). Trimming took 6 bases from V and 7 from J, leaving 10 bases between them. The CDR3 nucleotides are TGCAGTGCCGGACGAGAGAATTCACCCCTCCACTTT. Protein product: CSAGRENSPLHF.

This chain connects TRBV12-3 or TRBV12-4 to TRBJ1-2, with TRBD1 identical over 10 bases. V lost 6 bases, J lost 4 bases, and 8 bases stayed unmatched. CDR3 length: 15 amino acids. The CDR3 loop is CASSWGQGQFYGYTF. DNA for the CDR3: TGTGCCAGCAGCTGGGGACAGGGGCAGTTCTATGGCTACACCTTC.

The chain carries TRBV6-2 or TRBV6-3 and TRBJ1-4; D uncertain. V shed 6 bases and J shed 8 bases, with 10 bases lying between them. The CDR3 is 12 amino acids. CDR1 MNHEY and CDR2 SVGEGT come from the germline V gene. CDR3 DNA: TGTGCCAGCAGCCGCCGGAGGGAAAAACTGTTTTTT. Translating it yields CASSRRREKLFF.